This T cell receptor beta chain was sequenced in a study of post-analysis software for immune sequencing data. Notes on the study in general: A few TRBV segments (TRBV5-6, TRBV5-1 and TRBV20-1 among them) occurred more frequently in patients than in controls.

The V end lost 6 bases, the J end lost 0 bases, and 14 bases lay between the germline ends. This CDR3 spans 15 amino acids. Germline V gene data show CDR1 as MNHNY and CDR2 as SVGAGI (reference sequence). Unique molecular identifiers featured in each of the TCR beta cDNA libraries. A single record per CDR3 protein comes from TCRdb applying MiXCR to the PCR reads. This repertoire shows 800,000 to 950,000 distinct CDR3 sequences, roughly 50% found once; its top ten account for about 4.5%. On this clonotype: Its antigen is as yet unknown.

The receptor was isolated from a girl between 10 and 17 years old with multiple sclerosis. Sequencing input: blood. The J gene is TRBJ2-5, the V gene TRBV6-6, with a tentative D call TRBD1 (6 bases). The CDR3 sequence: CASRYRELYQETQYF. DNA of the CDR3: TGTGCCAGCAGGTACAGGGAACTCTACCAAGAGACCCAGTACTTC.